One and the same sample provided the 28 T cell receptor beta chains below, sequenced in a study of T cell clonality in common variable immunodeficiency. The protocol was immunoSEQ multiplex PCR, while the TCRdb copy is restricted to in-frame clones and leaves out a portion. Recorded here are fewer than 60,000 clones, none singletons. What was sequenced was peripheral blood mononuclear cells. All receptors derive from a person between 18 and 75 years old in good health.

This clone was seen only a few times. The CDR3 end is not reached by the read, which stops 3 residues before it; the germline J gene fills it in. The V and J genes are TRBV19 and TRBJ2-7, with D uncertain. The CDR3 is 16 amino acids. Trimming pared 3 bases from V and 1 base from J, leaving 16 bases between. Germline CDR1 reads LNHDA; CDR2 reads SQIVND (reference sequence). The CDR3 DNA, read in part, is TGTGCCAGTAGTATTCATAAAGCGAGTAGGTCCTACGAG. Residues: CASSIHKASRSYE. The entire CDR3 protein is CASSIHKASRSYEQYF.

This clone appeared many times. The CDR3 end falls 3 residues outside the read, so it is completed with the germline J gene. This sequence joins TRBV30 and TRBJ2-3; perhaps TRBD2 as D (6 bases). V lost 0 bases to trimming and J lost 0 bases, with 10 bases between them. The CDR3 length is 15 residues. Germline CDR1 and CDR2: GTSNPN and SVGIG (reference sequence). The CDR3 sequence is CAWSVGGTSTDTQYF. CDR3 DNA, as far as it was read: TGTGCCTGGAGTGTCGGTGGGACTAGCACAGATACG.

The CDR3 bases that were read are TGCGCCAGCAGCTTACAAGCGCCAGGGGGCGGAGAGACG. This codes for CASSLQAPGGGET. The full CDR3 is CASSLQAPGGGETQYF. This chain joins TRBV5-1 and TRBJ2-3, with 8 bases matching TRBD1. The CDR3 end falls 3 residues outside the read, so it is completed with the germline J gene. The CDR3 is made up of 16 amino acids. Looked up from germline, CDR1 is SGHRS and CDR2 is YFSETQ.

Only a few counts were recorded for this clone. The missing CDR3 end, 3 residues past where the read stops, is filled in from the germline J gene. The V and J genes are TRBV30 and TRBJ1-2; 7 nucleotides align to TRBD1. After removal of 0 bases from V and 4 bases from J, the junction contained 20 bases not matched to a gene. This CDR3 has 19 residues. Germline assignment: CDR1 GTSNPN and CDR2 SVGIG (reference sequence). CDR3 DNA (partial): TGTGCCTGGAGTGTAAAACGGGACAGCGGGTGGACTAGCATCTATGGC. Protein product: CAWSVKRDSGWTSIYG. The entire CDR3 protein reads CAWSVKRDSGWTSIYGYTF.

At least ten counts were recorded for this clone. The CDR3 DNA, read in part, is TGCGCCAGCAGCTACAGGACAGCTGGGGCCAACGTC. This codes for CASSYRTAGANV. The entire CDR3 protein is CASSYRTAGANVLTF. This chain joins TRBV5-1 and TRBJ2-6; D perhaps matches TRBD1 (6 bases). The DNA ends 3 residues before the CDR3 does, and the rest of the CDR3 is filled in from the germline J gene. The CDR3 is made up of 15 amino acids. The V and J ends lost 3 bases and 2 bases respectively, with 9 bases between them. Germline CDR1 reads SGHRS; CDR2 reads YFSETQ.

This clone appeared many times. The sequenced part of the CDR3 DNA is TGTGCCAGTAGTTTTAAGAACACCGGGGAG. Protein product: CASSFKNTGE. The full CDR3 sequence reads CASSFKNTGELFF. V is TRBV19 and J is TRBJ2-2, with no clear D. The read ends 3 residues shy of where the CDR3 ends; the end is completed using the germline J gene. Germline CDR1 reads LNHDA; CDR2 reads SQIVND (reference sequence). The CDR3 covers 13 residues. V was pared by 5 bases and J by 1 base, with 5 bases between.

This clone was observed at least ten times. CDR3 sequence: CTDGSPPNNEQFF. The CDR3 bases that were read are TGCACCGACGGGTCCCCCCCAAACAATGAG. The chain joins TRBV29-1 to TRBJ2-1, with D hard to call. The observed sequence ends 3 residues before the CDR3 terminus, with the missing tail filled in from the germline J gene. CDR1 is SQVTM, CDR2 ANQGSEA, per germline. This CDR3 spans 13 amino acids.

At least ten counts were recorded for this clone. The sequence runs out 3 residues before the end of the CDR3; the remainder is reconstructed from the germline J gene. This sequence joins TRBV23-1 and TRBJ2-7; 10 positions match TRBD1. TRBV23-1 has ORF status, its function being uncertain. The junction had 13 bases not matched to a gene; V was cut back by 4 bases and J by 4 bases. The CDR3 extends over 17 amino acids. Incomplete CDR3 DNA: TGCGCCAGCAGTCCTACCACCCCGACAGGGGGCGCGTACGAG. The encoded protein is CASSPTTPTGGAYE. The CDR3 reads in full as CASSPTTPTGGAYEQYF.

This clone was found many times. Sequencing ends 3 residues short of the CDR3 end; the germline J gene provides the rest. The genes are TRBV19 and TRBJ2-7, with D tentatively TRBD2 (6 bases). This CDR3 is 15 amino acids long. The V and J ends lost 6 bases and 1 base respectively, with 16 bases between them. Looked up from germline, CDR1 is LNHDA and CDR2 is SQIVND (reference sequence). The CDR3 loop is CASSTSGVGSYEQYF. The DNA read from the CDR3 is TGTGCCAGTAGCACGTCGGGGGTTGGGTCCTACGAG.

This clone was detected ten times or more. CDR3: CSVILGGGNQPQHF. The part of the CDR3 DNA that was read is TGCAGCGTTATTTTAGGAGGGGGCAATCAGCCC. The rearrangement links TRBV29-1 to TRBJ1-5; maybe TRBD1 (5 bases). The read is 3 residues too short to cover the CDR3 end, so that end is filled in from the germline J gene. This CDR3 is built from 14 residues. The V gene lost 5 bases and the J gene lost 2 bases, with 13 bases spanning the gap. CDR1 and CDR2 from the germline V gene are SQVTM and ANQGSEA.

This clone was seen ten or more times. Coverage ceases 3 residues before the CDR3 finishes, and the germline J gene fills in the end. This sequence joins TRBV4-1 and TRBJ2-3; possibly TRBD2 for D (5 bases). This CDR3 contains 16 residues. V was clipped by 1 base and J by 4 bases, with 15 bases between them. CDR1 MGHRA and CDR2 YSYEKL come from the germline V gene. The CDR3 bases that were read are TGCGCCAGCAGCCAAGTAGCGTCGGGTGGCGCAGATACG. It specifies CASSQVASGGADT. The entire CDR3 protein reads CASSQVASGGADTQYF.

This clone has a count of ten or more. The read comes to an end 3 residues before the CDR3 does, leaving the germline J gene to fill in the end. The chain is built from TRBV5-6 and TRBJ1-1, with 11 bases that match TRBD1. Per germline, CDR1 SGHDT and CDR2 YYEEEE. The trim removed 3 bases at V and 7 bases at J, leaving 5 bases unmatched. The CDR3 length is 14 residues. The part of the CDR3 DNA that was read is TGTGCCAGCAGCTCGGGACAGGGGGTAATTGAA. Encoded protein: CASSSGQGVIE. The CDR3 in full is CASSSGQGVIEAFF.

This clone was detected many times. Sequencing ends 3 residues short of the CDR3 end; the germline J gene provides the rest. This rearrangement joins TRBV20-1 to TRBJ1-6; tentatively, D is TRBD1 (5 bases). The CDR3 has 16 residues. Trimming shortened V by 1 base and J by 6 bases, and 16 bases separated the two germline ends. Germline CDR1 DFQATT, CDR2 SNEGSKA (reference sequence). The CDR3 loop reads CSARAGREGGNSPLHF. The CDR3 bases that were read are TGCAGTGCTAGAGCGGGCAGGGAGGGTGGTAATTCACCC.

This clone was observed at least ten times. The read stops 3 residues short of the end of the CDR3; the missing end is completed from the germline J gene. The gene calls are TRBV4-2 and TRBJ2-1, with 10 bases lining up with TRBD2. Trimming took 4 bases from V and 0 from J; bases not matched to a gene: 15. Germline CDR1 reads LGHNA; CDR2 reads YNFKEQ. There are 20 residues in the CDR3. CDR3 in amino acids: CASSPGGLAGARSSYNEQFF. The DNA read from the CDR3 is TGTGCCAGCAGCCCTGGGGGGCTAGCGGGGGCCCGAAGCTCCTACAATGAG.

In this sample, this clone turned up many times. The CDR3 end lies 3 residues beyond the end of the read and is filled in from the germline J gene. The gene calls are TRBV7-3 and TRBJ2-2; D unclear. The length of the CDR3 is 14 residues. Germline-derived CDR1 and CDR2 are SGHTA and FQGTGA. Trimming stripped 5 bases from V and 1 base from J, with 8 bases between. CDR3 sequence: CASSPSGNTGELFF. The CDR3 DNA, read in part, is TGTGCCAGCAGCCCCTCGGGGAACACCGGGGAG.

The table lists this clone with many counts. The read halts 3 residues ahead of the CDR3 end, with the missing end drawn from the germline J gene. The chain joins TRBV13 to TRBJ2-5, with TRBD2 as a possible D gene (6 bases). This CDR3 has 13 residues. V shed 4 bases and J shed 3 bases, with 9 bases lying between them. Germline values: CDR1 PRHDT, CDR2 FYEKMQ (reference sequence). The sequenced part of the CDR3 DNA is TGTGCCAGCAGCTCCCCGGGGGAAGAGACC. Protein product: CASSSPGEET. Given in full, the CDR3 is CASSSPGEETQYF.

This clone was detected many times. The observed sequence ends 3 residues before the CDR3 terminus, with the missing tail filled in from the germline J gene. The genes are TRBV5-1 and TRBJ2-5, with D maybe TRBD1 (7 bases). The V end was cut by 0 bases, the J end by 4 bases, with 19 bases between. The CDR3 loop spans 17 amino acids. Germline CDR1 and CDR2: SGHRS and YFSETQ. The covered CDR3 bases are TGCGCCAGCAGCTTGGCTTCGGGGGCAGGGGGGAGAGAGACC. Its translation: CASSLASGAGGRET. The entire CDR3 sequence reads CASSLASGAGGRETQYF.

In its sample, this clone was seen many times. The missing CDR3 end, 3 residues past where the read stops, is filled in from the germline J gene. The rearrangement links TRBV2 to TRBJ1-2; no clear D gene. The CDR3 is 12 amino acids. Germline CDR1 SNHLY, CDR2 FYNNEI. With 6 bases removed from V and 7 bases from J, the gap between germline ends came to 12 bases. CDR3 DNA (partial): TGTGCCAGCAGGCTAGCCTACCCTGGC. Translation gives CASRLAYPG. The entire CDR3 is CASRLAYPGYTF. The full variable domain, completed using reference TRBV2 and TRBJ1-2, is EPEVTQTPSHQVTQMGQEVILRCVPISNHLYFYWYRQILGQKVEFLVSFYNNEISEKSEIFDDQFSVERPDGSNFTLKIRSTKLEDSAMYFCASRLAYPGYTFGSGTRLTVV.

This clone was seen repeatedly, ten times or more. The CDR3 end falls 3 residues outside the read, so it is completed with the germline J gene. The chain couples TRBV7-3 to TRBJ1-6; TRBD1 might be the D (5 bases). Germline CDR1 and CDR2: SGHTA and FQGTGA. The CDR3 spans 15 residues. V lost 5 bases and J lost 6, with 14 bases in between. The CDR3 loop is CASSALPRGNSPLHF. CDR3 DNA (partial): TGTGCCAGCAGCGCCTTGCCTAGGGGTAATTCACCC.

Notes on this clone: The read ends 3 residues shy of where the CDR3 ends; the end is completed using the germline J gene. The chain joins TRBV2 to TRBJ1-4; weak D call: TRBD1 (5 bases). CDR3 length equals 13 residues. The germline V and J ends were trimmed by 10 bases and 7 bases, with 16 bases remaining between them. Germline V CDR1 and CDR2: SNHLY, FYNNEI. This CDR3 is CATGGRQGEKLFF. CDR3 DNA, as far as it was read: TGTGCCACGGGGGGTCGCCAGGGTGAAAAA.

This clone came up a few times. The DNA read from the CDR3 is TGCAGTGCTACTGCACCGGGACAGGTATACGAG. Its translation: CSATAPGQVYE. From start to end, the CDR3 is CSATAPGQVYEQYF. This sequence joins TRBV20-1 and TRBJ2-7; 8 nucleotides match TRBD1. The read gets to within 3 residues of the CDR3 end, and the germline J gene fills in the rest. Germline lookup yields CDR1 DFQATT and CDR2 SNEGSKA (reference sequence). Germline trimming cut 4 bases from V and 4 bases from J; bases unmatched to any gene: 9. The CDR3 is 14 amino acids.

This clone has at least ten counts. Read sequence stops 3 residues before the CDR3 end, and the germline J gene provides the missing end. V gene TRBV20-1 combines with J gene TRBJ1-5, with a tentative D call TRBD1 (6 bases). The germline gives CDR1 DFQATT, CDR2 SNEGSKA (reference sequence). The CDR3 totals 14 residues. The V end was cut by 5 bases, the J end by 4 bases, with 15 bases between. CDR3 residues: CSAHRVDTNQPQHF. The sequenced part of the CDR3 DNA is TGCAGTGCTCACAGGGTGGACACAAATCAGCCC.

This clone turned up a few times. The CDR3 end is not reached by the read, which stops 3 residues before it; the germline J gene fills it in. V usage is TRBV7-8 and J usage is TRBJ2-2, with a weak D call TRBD1 (5 bases). The CDR3 runs to 16 residues. The germline CDR1 and CDR2 sequences are SGHVS and FQNEAQ. CDR3 bases read: TGTGCCAGCAGCTTAATACAGGCATCCCATAATTCACCG. Translation: CASSLIQASHNSP. The CDR3, in full, reads CASSLIQASHNSPLFF.

The table lists this clone with many counts. The read stops 3 residues short of the end of the CDR3; the missing end is completed from the germline J gene. V is TRBV28 and J is TRBJ1-2, with a tentative D call TRBD1 (6 bases). Looked up from germline, CDR1 is MDHEN and CDR2 is SYDVKM. CDR3 size: 16 residues. V gave up 7 bases and J gave up 4 bases, with 22 bases separating them. CDR3 residues: CASTRYTGPGSYGYTF. The covered CDR3 bases are TGTGCCAGCACCCGATACACAGGGCCTGGGAGCTATGGC.

The sample holds many counts of this clone. The CDR3 end falls 3 residues outside the read, so it is completed with the germline J gene. The chain couples TRBV20-1 to TRBJ2-2, with 12 bases matching TRBD1. J was trimmed by 4 bases and V by 4 bases; bases with no gene match: 4. This CDR3 comprises 15 residues. From germline, CDR1 is DFQATT and CDR2 SNEGSKA (reference sequence). The covered CDR3 bases are TGCAGTGCTACCGGGACAGGGGGCTCCACCGGGGAG. This translates into CSATGTGGSTGE. The whole CDR3 region reads CSATGTGGSTGELFF.

In the case of this clone: The read falls 3 residues short of the CDR3 end, and the missing part is taken from the germline J gene. The chain links TRBV6-1 to TRBJ1-5; D is unclear. CDR3 length: 13 amino acids. Looked up from germline, CDR1 is MNHNS and CDR2 is SASEGT. Deletions cut 4 bases from V and 6 bases from J, with 10 bases between. CDR3 sequence reads: CASSAQARQPQHF. The CDR3 bases that were read are TGTGCCAGCAGTGCCCAGGCACGTCAGCCC.

This clone was found many times. The CDR3 end is not reached by the read, which stops 3 residues before it; the germline J gene fills it in. V is TRBV5-6 and J is TRBJ1-1; D uncertain. V gave up 1 base and J gave up 5 bases, with 12 bases separating them. In germline, CDR1 is SGHDT, CDR2 YYEEEE. There are 14 residues in the CDR3. The sequenced CDR3 bases are TGTGCCAGCAGCTTGACCGGGGTGGGGACTGAA. This codes for CASSLTGVGTE. The complete CDR3 sequence is CASSLTGVGTEAFF.

This clone was observed at least ten times. The CDR3 is cut off 3 residues early in the read; its end comes from the germline J gene. This sequence joins TRBV11-2 and TRBJ2-4; D is unresolved. Germline V CDR1 and CDR2: SGHAT, FQNNGV. This CDR3 contains 15 residues. Trimming removed 0 bases at V and 6 bases at J, with 12 bases between. The CDR3 loop reads CASSLDPTRGNIQYF. CDR3 DNA (partial): TGTGCCAGCAGCTTAGATCCCACACGAGGAAACATT.